This paragraph covers one T cell receptor beta chain sequence. Original processing notes: Quantification of nucleated cells was approximated via reference gene primer amplification. Assay used: immunoSEQ multiplex PCR; TCRdb lists only in-frame clones, some missing. V and J calls and clone size are copied from that table; D and trimming were computed from the DNA. This sample has some 97,000 clones, with about nine tenths found just once. V was pared by 6 bases and J by 0 bases, with 12 bases between. The CDR3 is 14 residues long. Germline lookup yields CDR1 MNHEY and CDR2 SMNVEV (reference sequence). This entry is derived from a study of blood T cell repertoires in COVID-19. Study information: COVID-19 samples, acute and convalescent, were from the United States, Italy and Spain. PBMCs, B-cell-depleted T cells, or T cells were the source of the cDNA or gDNA that made up the material.

This receptor was taken from a man aged 45-65 years with active COVID-19. Sequenced material: peripheral blood. This chain connects TRBV27 to TRBJ2-7, with D possibly being TRBD2 (6 bases). The CDR3 region is CASSPLTSSYEQYF. In nucleotides, the CDR3 is TGTGCCAGCAGCCCACTGACTAGCTCCTACGAGCAGTACTTC.